This is a list of T cell receptor beta chains from one sample in a study of T cell repertoires in cytomegalovirus infection. Via MiXCR, TCRdb re-called the reads, giving one row per CDR3 protein. This table has about 310,000 distinct CDR3 sequences, 17% appearing once. The source material was PBMCs. These receptor sequences come from a human donor in good health (CMV status not recorded). Some clones in this sample may be carry-over from other donors' samples. Each CDR3 is given with its conserved first and last residue.

v_gene: TRBV9; CDR3aa: CASSVEARAEKLFF
v_gene: TRBV28; CDR3aa: CASSLRPPGYGYTF
v_gene: TRBV20-1; CDR3aa: CRGLAGEGSTDTQYF
v_gene: TRBV12-3/TRBV12-4; CDR3aa: CASSSAGGSHNEQFF
v_gene: TRBV12-3/TRBV12-4; CDR3aa: CASTGLAGSPGELFF
v_gene: TRBV7-6; CDR3aa: CASSPPTSGGVNTGELFF
v_gene: TRBV2; CDR3aa: CASSGQLYGYTF
v_gene: TRBV12-3/TRBV12-4; CDR3aa: CASSFSGLAKNIQYF
v_gene: TRBV20-1; CDR3aa: CSARDPSSGTVSSYEQYF
v_gene: TRBV27; CDR3aa: CASSFIGAGTEAFF
v_gene: TRBV12-3/TRBV12-4; CDR3aa: CASSRGQGSNQPQHF
v_gene: TRBV20-1; CDR3aa: CSAGRSGGRNEQYF
v_gene: TRBV20-1; CDR3aa: CSARRLAGTTYEQYF
v_gene: TRBV27; CDR3aa: CASSTDRAGVYGYTF
v_gene: TRBV7-9; CDR3aa: CASSTLEYGEQFF
v_gene: TRBV12-3/TRBV12-4; CDR3aa: CASSYGQGYSPLHF
v_gene: TRBV27; CDR3aa: CASSLAETYGYTF
v_gene: TRBV28; CDR3aa: CASSASERLNYGYTF
v_gene: TRBV27; CDR3aa: CASSLSLSAGELFF
v_gene: TRBV28; CDR3aa: CASSLPRTGTNTGELFF
v_gene: TRBV20-1; CDR3aa: CSARRLTFSSYNEQFF
v_gene: TRBV28; CDR3aa: CASSSPTGGNEKLFF
v_gene: TRBV6-1; CDR3aa: CASGFAGEETQYF
v_gene: TRBV19; CDR3aa: CASTPAGNQPQHF
v_gene: TRBV10-3; CDR3aa: CAIQTGGTNYGYTF
v_gene: TRBV12-3/TRBV12-4; CDR3aa: CASSFGRGSNQPQHF
v_gene: TRBV11-3; CDR3aa: CASSRTSGGDTDTQYF
v_gene: TRBV28; CDR3aa: CASSLEALGGATDTQYF
v_gene: TRBV12-3/TRBV12-4; CDR3aa: CASSWGSTYEQYF
v_gene: TRBV6-1; CDR3aa: CASRDPGQGVGGYTF
v_gene: TRBV7-2; CDR3aa: CASSPGTNQETQYF
v_gene: TRBV7-2; CDR3aa: CASSPVDILRGRETQYF
v_gene: TRBV11-3; CDR3aa: CASSLFMGGELFF
v_gene: TRBV29-1; CDR3aa: CSVAQGLNQPQHF
v_gene: TRBV19; CDR3aa: CASAIGQEITGELFF
v_gene: TRBV2; CDR3aa: CASSAGTVFQETQYF
v_gene: TRBV28; CDR3aa: CASSGGTGYYGYTF
v_gene: TRBV2; CDR3aa: CASRKTETYEQYF
v_gene: TRBV7-9; CDR3aa: CASSASGAAGNQPQHF
v_gene: TRBV4-1; CDR3aa: CASSLTAPGTGVGGYTF
v_gene: TRBV9; CDR3aa: CASSAGGGPTYEQYF
v_gene: TRBV7-2; CDR3aa: CASSESGTAYEQYF
v_gene: TRBV5-5; CDR3aa: CASSLIQGIHEQYF
v_gene: TRBV20-1; CDR3aa: CSARRQTYNSPLHF
v_gene: TRBV19; CDR3aa: CASSRAGTGGSKTQYF
v_gene: TRBV4-1; CDR3aa: CASSQGQGDLYGYTF
v_gene: TRBV19; CDR3aa: CASSRAKNTGELFF
v_gene: TRBV12-3/TRBV12-4; CDR3aa: CASSPYLAERGFKDTQYF